One and the same sample provided the 3 T cell receptor beta chains below, sequenced in a study of blood T cell repertoires in COVID-19. Data came from immunoSEQ multiplex PCR; TCRdb stores just in-frame clones and leaves some out. The sample includes some 390,000 clones, about nine tenths of them seen just once. Sequenced: peripheral blood. These receptors were taken from a middle-aged woman with COVID-19, enrolled during active disease.

The V gene is TRBV28, the J gene TRBJ1-5, with 7 bases identical to TRBD1. This CDR3 is 14 amino acids long. Trimming took 8 bases from V and 4 from J; bases not matched to a gene: 8. Germline V gene sequence: CDR1 MDHEN, CDR2 SYDVKM. In nucleotides, the CDR3 is TGTGCCAGCGCCCCGAACAGGGGTAATCAGCCCCAGCATTTT. As protein: CASAPNRGNQPQHF.

The CDR3 sequence is CASSPGTEEVTF. The CDR3 DNA follows: TGTGCCAGCTCACCAGGGACAGAGGAAGTAACCTTC. The V gene is TRBV18, the J gene TRBJ1-2; 7 bases are shared with TRBD1. Germline CDR1 and CDR2: KGHSH and LQKENI. This CDR3 is built from 12 residues. After removal of 2 bases from V and 14 bases from J, the junction contained 8 bases not matched to a gene.

V is TRBV19 and J is TRBJ1-2; TRBD1 aligns across 7 bases. The CDR3 spans 13 residues. CDR1 and CDR2 (germline): LNHDA, SQIVND (reference sequence). Trimming cost V 1 base and J 6 bases; bases outside gene matches: 2. The chain's CDR3 is CASSIVGTDGYTF. The CDR3 DNA follows: TGTGCCAGTAGTATAGTAGGGACAGATGGCTACACCTTC.